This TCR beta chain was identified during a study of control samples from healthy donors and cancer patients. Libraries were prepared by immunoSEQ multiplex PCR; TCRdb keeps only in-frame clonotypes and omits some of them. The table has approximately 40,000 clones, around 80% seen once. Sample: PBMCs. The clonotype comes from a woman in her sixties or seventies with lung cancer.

CDR3 residues: CATSDPSGDNEQFF. CDR3 sequence (DNA): TGTGCCACCAGTGACCCTAGCGGGGACAATGAGCAGTTCTTC. V usage is TRBV24-1 and J usage is TRBJ2-1; 9 nucleotides line up with TRBD2. CDR1 is KGHDR and CDR2 is SFDVKD in the germline V gene. There are 14 residues in the CDR3. V was clipped by 4 bases and J by 5 bases; unmatched bases: 2.